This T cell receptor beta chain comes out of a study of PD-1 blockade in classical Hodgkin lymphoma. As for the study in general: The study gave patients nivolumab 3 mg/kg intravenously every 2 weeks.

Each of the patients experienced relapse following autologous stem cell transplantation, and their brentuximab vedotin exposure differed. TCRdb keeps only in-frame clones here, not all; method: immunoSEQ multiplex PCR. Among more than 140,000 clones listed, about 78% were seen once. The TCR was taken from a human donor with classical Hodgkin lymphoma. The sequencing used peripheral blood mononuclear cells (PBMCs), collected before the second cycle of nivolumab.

This CDR3 reads CATSVGTVETDTQYF. CDR3 coding DNA: TGTGCCACCAGCGTAGGGACAGTGGAGACAGATACGCAGTATTTT. The gene calls are TRBV15 and TRBJ2-3, with 7 bases matching TRBD1. This CDR3 comprises 15 residues. V shed 5 bases and J 3 bases; nucleotides not matched to a gene: 8. CDR1 and CDR2 (germline): LNHNV, YYDKDF (reference sequence). The entire variable domain, with the rest obtained from reference TRBV15 and TRBJ2-3, is as follows: DAMVIQNPRYQVTQFGKPVTLSCSQTLNHNVMYWYQQKSSQAPKLLFHYYDKDFNNEADTPDNFQSRRPNTSFCFLDIRSPGLGDTAMYLCATSVGTVETDTQYFGPGTRLTVL.